The clone carrying this T cell receptor (beta chain) was observed many times. Sequenced by immunoSEQ multiplex PCR; TCRdb stores in-frame clones only, minus some. Of 150,000 or so clones in the sample, about 92% were seen once. This entry is derived from a study of T cell responses to AZD1222 COVID-19 vaccine. CDR3 length equals 14 residues. Between the trimmed V and J ends, which lost 4 bases and 0 bases, there was a span of 6 bases. Germline-derived CDR1 and CDR2 are MNHEY and SVGEGT. This chain links TRBV6-2 or TRBV6-3 with TRBJ2-2; a weak D match, TRBD1 (6 bases). This TCR came from an adult who received the AZD1222 COVID-19 vaccine. The sequencing used peripheral blood, collected 28 days after the second AZD1222 dose. CDR3 sequence: CASSWDTNTGELFF. Written as DNA, the CDR3 is TGTGCCAGCAGTTGGGACACGAACACCGGGGAGCTGTTTTTT.